Each of the 3 T cell receptor beta chains below was sequenced from the same sample in a study of cytomegalovirus exposure and HLA in healthy donors (dated by TCRdb to about 2017). The library was made by the immunoSEQ multiplex PCR assay. The multiplex PCR relied on a mix of 60 forward primers for TCR Vbeta segments and 13 reverse primers for TCR Jbeta segments. The table was pulled from immuneACCESS by TCRdb, which kept in-frame rearrangements only. Such tables lose some clones; where checked, under half of the loss comes from unresolved V genes, and the rest has no known cause. This sample comprises some 74,000 clones, 50% to 80% of them detected only once. The ten largest clones capture roughly 21% of the sample. The sample comprised PBMCs. The source of these receptors is a man aged 35 to 55 in good health and CMV-seropositive.

Of note for this clone: At one boundary the junction diverges from the germline segment, which might be a read error. J is TRBJ1-2 and V is TRBV2; 9 nucleotides align to TRBD1. Germline V gene sequence: CDR1 SNHLY, CDR2 FYNNEI. The CDR3 spans 14 residues. The CDR3 loop is CASREGQGFGGYTF. The CDR3 nucleotides are TGTGCCAGCAGAGAAGGACAGGGGTTCGGTGGCTACACCTTC. Using reference TRBV2 and TRBJ1-2 for the parts outside the CDR3, the full variable domain is EPEVTQTPSHQVTQMGQEVILRCVPISNHLYFYWYRQILGQKVEFLVSFYNNEISEKSEIFDDQFSVERPDGSNFTLKIRSTKLEDSAMYFCASREGQGFGGYTFGSGTRLTVV.

V and J are TRBV10-3 and TRBJ2-7; TRBD1 might be the D (6 bases). Trimming stripped 0 bases from V and 2 bases from J, with 14 bases between. The V gene's germline CDR1 is ENHRY and CDR2 SYGVKD. This CDR3 comprises 16 residues. For the CDR3, the DNA is TGTGCCATCAGTGAGTCTCAGGACAGTGATCCCTACGAGCAGTACTTC. It is translated as CAISESQDSDPYEQYF.

The genes are TRBV28 and TRBJ1-4; D is perhaps TRBD1 (5 bases). The CDR3 is made up of 15 amino acids. V was shortened by 7 bases and J by 2 bases, with 14 bases between the two germline ends. CDR1 and CDR2 from the germline V gene are MDHEN and SYDVKM. The CDR3 nucleotides read TGTGCCAGCAAACTGGGGGGGTTGACTAATGAAAAACTGTTTTTT. It yields the protein CASKLGGLTNEKLFF.